This note documents a single T cell receptor (beta chain) sequence. The antigen this receptor binds is unknown. No base qualities exist here, and no much larger clone lies one base off it. This entry is derived from a study of blood T cell repertoires in COVID-19 (dated by TCRdb to about 2020). Context from the whole study: Samples covering the acute and convalescent phases of COVID-19 were provided by collaborators in the United States, Italy and Spain. The prospective study material was composed of cDNA or gDNA derived from T cells, B-cell-depleted T cells, or PBMCs. The dataset comprised deeply sampled blood TCRbeta repertoires from subjects exposed to, actively infected with, or recovered from COVID-19. The repertoires were released in a freely available public database intended as a resource for research on the immune response to SARS-CoV-2. The samples were drawn from the first 160 participants of the ongoing ImmuneRACE study and from 1,200 or so subjects provided by 6 global collaborators. A de-identified subject ID, COVID-19 status, age in years and sex were almost always included in the sample metadata. HLA class I and class II types, where available, came from metadata supplied by the sample provider rather than from assay-based typing.

Looking up the germline V gene (reference sequence) yields CDR1 GTSNPN and CDR2 SVGIG. V is pruned by 7 bases and J by 4 bases, leaving 8 bases of the junction without a gene match. Spanning cysteine to phenylalanine, the CDR3 consists of 14 amino acids. The entry retains the CDR3 DNA only, 42 bases that are in frame from base 1. Participants in the prospective study were enrolled through a virtual design, were aged roughly 18 to 100 years, and lived in some 24 United States geographic areas. In the prospective study, cohorts were assigned on the basis of participant-reported clinical history obtained from a screening survey and a study questionnaire. Recovered participants in ImmuneRACE Cohort 3 were defined as having two consecutive negative NP/OP PCR tests, clearance from a healthcare professional, or resolution of symptoms. In the prospective study, whole blood, serum and a nasopharyngeal or oropharyngeal swab were collected from each participant by mobile phlebotomists. Prospective study participants could optionally give additional blood draws and questionnaires over an approximately 2-month period. Blood samples from the prospective study were shipped frozen or at room temperature prior to DNA extraction.

Points the paper makes about the study in general: The amount of clinical and demographic metadata varied by source and participant and was provided uncurated.

TCRbeta CDR3 regions were amplified from genomic DNA using the immunoSEQ Assay, a bias-controlled multiplex PCR. Under the source paper's analysis protocol: The number of nucleated cells in each sample was estimated from the amplification of reference gene primers within the assay. To quantify the absolute abundance of each unique TCRbeta CDR3 rearrangement, sequence reads were collapsed and filtered. For each sample, productive Simpson clonality was calculated as the square root of Simpson's diversity index across productive rearrangements. This immuneACCESS table, as held by TCRdb, lists in-frame sequences with V and J called but not all clones. Of the missing ones, under half trace to an unresolved V gene in checked studies; the others have no known cause. V and J calls and clone size are given by that table; D and trimming were obtained from the DNA. The sample table shows some 400,000 clones, and over 75% are seen once. The biggest ten clones account for about 1.1% of the sample.

Sequencing was done on a sample of PBMCs or T cells enriched from blood (not recorded which). The chain is assembled from TRBV30 and TRBJ2-5; TRBD2 lines up with 11 middle nucleotides. The TCR sequence derives from a man younger than 45 who had recovered from COVID-19. The CDR3 loop reads CASGTSGARETQYF. DNA sequence: TGTGCCTCCGGGACTAGCGGTGCCCGAGAGACCCAGTACTTC.